This paragraph reports one T cell receptor beta chain. Its matching antigen is unknown. This sample stems from a study of CD8 T cells in ankylosing spondylitis. Study observations and caveats: A TCR beta motif made of eight highly homologous variants seemed typical of ankylosing spondylitis blood. A number of the motif variants had already been described in reactive arthritis synovial fluid and blood. There was reportedly significant enrichment of clones that were disease-linked in matched ankylosing spondylitis synovial fluid.

The length of the CDR3 is 12 residues. Germline CDR1 DFQATT, CDR2 SNEGSKA (reference sequence). V was trimmed by 6 bases and J by 5 bases, leaving 11 bases between them. Libraries of TCR beta came from quantitative 5'-RACE with molecular barcodes. TCRdb reanalysed the 5' RACE reads using MiXCR and keeps one entry per CDR3 protein. The profile covers some 120,000 distinct CDR3 sequences, with approximately 14% appearing a single time and 2.5% to 3% taken by the ten largest. Sample: blood, either unsorted or a sorted T cell fraction (not recorded which). V and J are TRBV20-1 and TRBJ1-5; TRBD1 might be the D (6 bases). The clonotype originates from a female donor with ankylosing spondylitis or in good health (not recorded which). The DNA of the CDR3 is TGCAGTGCCAAGACAGGAGATCAGCCCCAGCATTTT. Its translation: CSAKTGDQPQHF.